These 10 T cell receptor beta chains came from one sample sequenced in a study of persistence of HIV-infected CD4 T cells. Sequencing used immunoSEQ version 4 in survey mode. Measured with immunoSEQ multiplex PCR; TCRdb has only the in-frame clones, and not every one. The data hold roughly 34,000 clones, with more than 75% observed a single time. Lysates of CMV-infected fibroblasts at 9.5 to 10 ug/mL stimulated these cells. Memory cells lacking CD40L and CD69 with high CD45RO were sorted. For these receptors, no antigen is known. Sequencing used CD4+ T cells sorted from PBMCs after roughly 17-hour stimulation, obtained from a patient who received antiretroviral therapy. The origin of the receptors is an adult woman with HIV who was CMV-seropositive.

V gene TRBV15 combines with J gene TRBJ1-3; a possible D gene is TRBD1 (5 bases). Germline-derived CDR1 and CDR2 are LNHNV and YYDKDF (reference sequence). The CDR3 is 16 residues long. Trimming pared 0 bases from V and 4 bases from J, leaving 13 bases between. The DNA for the CDR3 is TGTGCCACCAGCAGAGACTATACAGGTCAAGGAAACACCATATATTTT. Translation: CATSRDYTGQGNTIYF.

The chain uses TRBV29-1 and TRBJ2-7; tentatively, D is TRBD1 (5 bases). Germline lookup yields CDR1 SQVTM and CDR2 ANQGSEA. This CDR3 has 13 amino acids. V lost 4 bases to trimming and J lost 3 bases, with 13 bases between them. DNA of the CDR3: TGCAGCGTTGCAAAGGGGAATCTCTACGAGCAGTACTTC. It translates to CSVAKGNLYEQYF.

This chain links TRBV7-3 with TRBJ1-3; the match to TRBD1 covers 8 bases. After removal of 1 base from V and 7 bases from J, the junction contained 0 bases not matched to a gene. The germline V gene encodes CDR1 SGHTA and CDR2 FQGTGA. The CDR3 spans 13 residues. In nucleotides, the CDR3 is TGTGCCAGCAGCTTAAACAGGGGGAACACCATATATTTT. Translation gives CASSLNRGNTIYF.

V and J are TRBV28 and TRBJ2-7; D may correspond to TRBD1 or TRBD2 (6 bases each). Germline V lookup: CDR1 MDHEN, CDR2 SYDVKM. This CDR3 spans 15 amino acids. Trimming removed 5 bases from V and 6 bases from J, with 20 bases in between. The DNA for the CDR3 is TGTGCCAGCAGTCCCCCCTCCGGGGGCCTCGGCGAGCAGTACTTC. The encoded protein is CASSPPSGGLGEQYF.

The CDR3: CASSLSLGARTEAFF. In DNA, the CDR3 is TGTGCCAGCAGTTTAAGCTTGGGGGCGCGAACTGAAGCTTTCTTT. The rearrangement joins TRBV28 to TRBJ1-1, with D maybe TRBD1 (6 bases). V was pared by 2 bases and J by 5 bases, with 15 bases between. The CDR3 length is 15 residues. Per germline, CDR1 MDHEN and CDR2 SYDVKM.

The genes are TRBV29-1 and TRBJ2-5; 9 bases line up with TRBD1. Germline V gene sequence: CDR1 SQVTM, CDR2 ANQGSEA. Unmatched junction bases numbered 5, after V lost 4 bases and J lost 5 bases. This CDR3 comprises 13 residues. CDR3 DNA sequence: TGCAGCGTTGGCGGGACAGGGCTGGAGACCCAGTACTTC. This gives the protein CSVGGTGLETQYF.

The V gene is TRBV5-4, the J gene TRBJ2-6, with 11 bases aligning to TRBD1. Germline V gives CDR1 SGHNT, CDR2 YYREEE (reference sequence). This CDR3 is 18 amino acids long. V gave up 4 bases and J gave up 0 bases; unmatched junction bases: 6. The CDR3: CASSRGQGGASGANVLTF. The DNA of the CDR3 is TGTGCCAGCAGCCGGGGACAGGGGGGGGCCTCTGGGGCCAACGTCCTGACTTTC.

The chain links TRBV4-1 to TRBJ1-3, with D possibly TRBD1 on 6 matching bases. The CDR3 spans 21 residues. Germline CDR1 reads MGHRA; CDR2 reads YSYEKL. Trimming cost V 0 bases and J 0 bases, with 24 bases left between them. CDR3: CASSQDSRTARGFVSGNTIYF. In DNA, the CDR3 is TGCGCCAGCAGCCAAGATTCCCGGACAGCTAGGGGGTTTGTCTCTGGAAACACCATATATTTT.

This clone was counted once. The rearrangement joins TRBV6-6 to TRBJ1-2; 7 nucleotides match TRBD1. The CDR3 loop spans 11 amino acids. Trimming removed 10 bases from V and 2 bases from J; junction bases left unmatched: 1. Germline CDR1 and CDR2: MNHNY and SVGAGI (reference sequence). CDR3 sequence reads: CAIQGNYGYTF. The CDR3 DNA follows: TGTGCCATACAGGGGAACTATGGCTACACCTTC.

The rearrangement joins TRBV29-1 to TRBJ1-2; 9 positions agree with TRBD1. Germline V gives CDR1 SQVTM, CDR2 ANQGSEA. J lost 7 bases, V lost 5 bases, and 14 bases had no gene match. The CDR3 has 15 amino acids. CDR3: CSVLGTGQGFFGYTF. The CDR3 DNA reads as TGCAGCGTTTTAGGGACGGGACAGGGTTTTTTTGGCTACACCTTC.